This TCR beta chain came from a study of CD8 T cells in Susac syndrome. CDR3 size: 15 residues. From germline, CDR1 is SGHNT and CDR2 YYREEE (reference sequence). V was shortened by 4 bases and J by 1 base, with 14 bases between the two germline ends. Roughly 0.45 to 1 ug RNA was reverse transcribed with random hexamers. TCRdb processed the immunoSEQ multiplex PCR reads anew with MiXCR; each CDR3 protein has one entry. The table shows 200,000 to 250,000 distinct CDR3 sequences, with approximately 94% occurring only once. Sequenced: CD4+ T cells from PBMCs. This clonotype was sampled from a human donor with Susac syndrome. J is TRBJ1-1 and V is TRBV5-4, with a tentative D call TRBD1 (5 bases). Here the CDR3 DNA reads TGTGCCAGCAGCGTCCCGGGACGAACGAACACTGAAGCTTTCTTT. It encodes CASSVPGRTNTEAFF.